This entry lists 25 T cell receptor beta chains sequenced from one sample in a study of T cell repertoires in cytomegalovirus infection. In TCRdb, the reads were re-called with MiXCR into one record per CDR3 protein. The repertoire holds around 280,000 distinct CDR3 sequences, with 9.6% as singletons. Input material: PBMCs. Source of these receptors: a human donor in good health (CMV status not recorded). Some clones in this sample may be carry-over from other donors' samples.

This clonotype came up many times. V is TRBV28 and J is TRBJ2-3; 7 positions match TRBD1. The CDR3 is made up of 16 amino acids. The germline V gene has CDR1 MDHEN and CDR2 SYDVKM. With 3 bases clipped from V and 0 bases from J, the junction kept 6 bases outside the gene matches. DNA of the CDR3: TGTGCCAGCAGTTTGACGACAGGGATAAGCACAGATACGCAGTATTTT. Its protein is CASSLTTGISTDTQYF. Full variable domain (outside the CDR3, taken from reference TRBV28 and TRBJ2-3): DVKVTQSSRYLVKRTGEKVFLECVQDMDHENMFWYRQDPGLGLRLIYFSYDVKMKEKGDIPEGYSVSREKKERFSLILESASTNQTSMYLCASSLTTGISTDTQYFGPGTRLTVL.

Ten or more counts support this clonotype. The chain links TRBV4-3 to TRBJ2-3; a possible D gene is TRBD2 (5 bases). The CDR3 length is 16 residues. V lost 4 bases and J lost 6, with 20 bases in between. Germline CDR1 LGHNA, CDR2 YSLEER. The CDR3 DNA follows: TGCGCCAGCAGCCTCGGGCCGACTAACCCGACGGATACGCAGTATTTT. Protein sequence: CASSLGPTNPTDTQYF.

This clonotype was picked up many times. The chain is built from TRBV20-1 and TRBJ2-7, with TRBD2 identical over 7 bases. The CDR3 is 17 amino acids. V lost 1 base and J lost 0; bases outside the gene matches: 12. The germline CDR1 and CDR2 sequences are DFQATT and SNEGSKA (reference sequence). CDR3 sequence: CSARALPPSGHSYEQYV. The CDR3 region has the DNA TGCAGTGCTAGAGCCTTACCTCCTAGCGGCCACTCCTACGAGCAGTACGTC.

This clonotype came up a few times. The CDR3 DNA reads as TGTGCCAGCAGTGAACCCGGGACTAACCATGAGCAGTTCTTC. Its translation is CASSEPGTNHEQFF. The J gene is TRBJ2-1, the V gene TRBV6-1; 7 bases line up with TRBD2. Per the germline V gene, CDR1 is MNHNS and CDR2 is SASEGT. The length of the CDR3 is 14 residues. V dropped 2 bases and J dropped 8; count of bases not matched to a gene: 6.

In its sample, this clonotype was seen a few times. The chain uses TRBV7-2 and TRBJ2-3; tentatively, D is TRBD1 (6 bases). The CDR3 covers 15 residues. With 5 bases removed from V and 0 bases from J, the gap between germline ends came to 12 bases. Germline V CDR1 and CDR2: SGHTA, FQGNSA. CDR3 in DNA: TGTGCCAGCAGCACAGAGGGGGAAAGCACAGATACGCAGTATTTT. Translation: CASSTEGESTDTQYF.

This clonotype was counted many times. CDR3 residues: CASSLAASGGGETQYF. As DNA, the CDR3 is TGTGCCAGCAGCTTAGCGGCTAGCGGGGGAGGGGAGACCCAGTACTTC. J is TRBJ2-5 and V is TRBV7-2; TRBD2 agrees at 10 bases. With V trimmed by 0 bases and J by 5 bases, 6 bases remained unmatched. CDR1 SGHTA and CDR2 FQGNSA come from the germline V gene. There are 16 residues in the CDR3.

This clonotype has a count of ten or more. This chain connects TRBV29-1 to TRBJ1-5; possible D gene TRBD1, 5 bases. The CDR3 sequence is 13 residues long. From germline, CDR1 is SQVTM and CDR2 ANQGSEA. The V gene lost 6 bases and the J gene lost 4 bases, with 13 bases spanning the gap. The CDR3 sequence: CSVGWGINQPQHF. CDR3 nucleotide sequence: TGCAGCGTCGGGTGGGGGATTAATCAGCCCCAGCATTTT.

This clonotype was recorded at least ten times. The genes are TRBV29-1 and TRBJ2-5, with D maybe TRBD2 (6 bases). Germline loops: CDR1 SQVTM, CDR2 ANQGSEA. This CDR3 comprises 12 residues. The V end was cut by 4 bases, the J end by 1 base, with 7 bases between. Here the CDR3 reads CSVAGVQETQYF. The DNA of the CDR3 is TGCAGCGTTGCGGGGGTCCAAGAGACCCAGTACTTC.

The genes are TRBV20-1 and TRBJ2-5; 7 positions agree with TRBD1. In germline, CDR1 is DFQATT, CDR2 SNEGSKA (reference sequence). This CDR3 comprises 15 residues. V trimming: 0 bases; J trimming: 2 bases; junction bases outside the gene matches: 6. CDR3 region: CSAREGTAFQETQYF. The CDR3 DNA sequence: TGCAGTGCTAGAGAGGGGACAGCTTTTCAAGAGACCCAGTACTTC.

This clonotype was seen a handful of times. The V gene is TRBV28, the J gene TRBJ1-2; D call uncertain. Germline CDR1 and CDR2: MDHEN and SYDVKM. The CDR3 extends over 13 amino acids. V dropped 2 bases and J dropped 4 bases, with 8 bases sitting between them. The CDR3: CASSLAQIYGYTF. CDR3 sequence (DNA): TGTGCCAGCAGTTTAGCACAGATCTATGGCTACACCTTC.

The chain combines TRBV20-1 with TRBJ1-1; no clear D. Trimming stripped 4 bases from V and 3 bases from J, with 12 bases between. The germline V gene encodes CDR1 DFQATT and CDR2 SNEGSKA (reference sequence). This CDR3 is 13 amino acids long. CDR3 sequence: CSAKKAWDTEAFF. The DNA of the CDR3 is TGCAGTGCTAAGAAGGCCTGGGACACTGAAGCTTTCTTT.

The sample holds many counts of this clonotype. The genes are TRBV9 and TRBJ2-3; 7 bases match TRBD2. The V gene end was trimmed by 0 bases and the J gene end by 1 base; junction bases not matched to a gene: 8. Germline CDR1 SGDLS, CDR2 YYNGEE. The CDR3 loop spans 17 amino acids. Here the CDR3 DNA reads TGTGCCAGCAGCGTAGTTAGTAGGGCGGGGGGCACAGATACGCAGTATTTT. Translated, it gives CASSVVSRAGGTDTQYF.

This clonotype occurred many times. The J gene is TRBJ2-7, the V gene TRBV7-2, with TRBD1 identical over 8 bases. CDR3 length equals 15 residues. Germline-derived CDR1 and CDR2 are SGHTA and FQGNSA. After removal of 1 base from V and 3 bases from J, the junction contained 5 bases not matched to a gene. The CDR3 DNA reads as TGTGCCAGCAGCTTAGAATGGACAGGGATCTACGAGCAGTACGTC. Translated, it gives CASSLEWTGIYEQYV.

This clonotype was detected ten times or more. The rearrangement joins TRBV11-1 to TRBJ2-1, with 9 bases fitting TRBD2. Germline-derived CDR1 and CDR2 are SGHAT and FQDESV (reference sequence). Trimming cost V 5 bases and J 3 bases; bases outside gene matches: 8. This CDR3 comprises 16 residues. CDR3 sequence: CASSPVRLAVYNEQFF. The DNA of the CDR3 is TGTGCCAGCAGCCCTGTAAGACTAGCGGTCTACAATGAGCAGTTCTTC.

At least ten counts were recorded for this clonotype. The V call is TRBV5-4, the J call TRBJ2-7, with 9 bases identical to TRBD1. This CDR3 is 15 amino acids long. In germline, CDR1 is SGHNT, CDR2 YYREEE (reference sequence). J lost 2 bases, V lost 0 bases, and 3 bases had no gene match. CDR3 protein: CASSLEQGATYEQYV. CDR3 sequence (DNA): TGTGCCAGCAGCTTGGAACAGGGGGCAACCTACGAGCAGTACGTC.

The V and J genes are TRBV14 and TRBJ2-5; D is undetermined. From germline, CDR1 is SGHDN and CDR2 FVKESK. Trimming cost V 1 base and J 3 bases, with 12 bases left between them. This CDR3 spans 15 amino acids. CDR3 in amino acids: CASSQVYTLKETQYF. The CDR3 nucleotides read TGTGCCAGCAGCCAAGTATATACTTTAAAAGAGACCCAGTACTTC.

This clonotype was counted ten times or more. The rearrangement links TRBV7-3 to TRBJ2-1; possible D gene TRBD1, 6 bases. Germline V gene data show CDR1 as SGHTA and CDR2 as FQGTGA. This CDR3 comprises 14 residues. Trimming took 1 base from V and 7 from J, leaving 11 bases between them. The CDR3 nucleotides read TGTGCCAGCAGCTTAAATAGGGGGTCTAATGAGCAGTTCTTC. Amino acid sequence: CASSLNRGSNEQFF.

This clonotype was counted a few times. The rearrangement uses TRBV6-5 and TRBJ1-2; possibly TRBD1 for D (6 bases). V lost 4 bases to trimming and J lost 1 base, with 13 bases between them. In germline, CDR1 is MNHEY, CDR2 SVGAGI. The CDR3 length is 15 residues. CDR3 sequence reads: CASSSERQVNYGYTF. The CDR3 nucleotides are TGTGCCAGCAGTTCTGAAAGACAGGTTAACTATGGCTACACCTTC.

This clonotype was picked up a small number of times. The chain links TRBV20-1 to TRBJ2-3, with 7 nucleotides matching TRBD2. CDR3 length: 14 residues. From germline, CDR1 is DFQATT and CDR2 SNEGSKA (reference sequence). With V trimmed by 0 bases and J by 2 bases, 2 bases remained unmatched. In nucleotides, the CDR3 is TGCAGTGCTAGAGAGGGGGGGTACACAGATACGCAGTATTTT. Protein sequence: CSAREGGYTDTQYF.

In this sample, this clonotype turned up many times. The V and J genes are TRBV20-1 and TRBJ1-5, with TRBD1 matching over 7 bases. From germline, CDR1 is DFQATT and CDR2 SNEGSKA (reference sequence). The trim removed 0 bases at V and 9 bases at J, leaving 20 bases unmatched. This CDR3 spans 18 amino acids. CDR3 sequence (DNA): TGCAGTGCTAGAGATCAATCGTGGGGGGCAGCTCCAGGGGGGCCCCAGCATTTT. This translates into CSARDQSWGAAPGGPQHF.

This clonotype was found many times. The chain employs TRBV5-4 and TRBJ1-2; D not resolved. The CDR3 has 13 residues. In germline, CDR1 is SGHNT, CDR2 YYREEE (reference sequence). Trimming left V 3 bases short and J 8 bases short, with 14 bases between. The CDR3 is CASSSPRMVGYTF. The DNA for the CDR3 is TGTGCCAGCAGCTCACCCAGGATGGTAGGCTACACCTTC.

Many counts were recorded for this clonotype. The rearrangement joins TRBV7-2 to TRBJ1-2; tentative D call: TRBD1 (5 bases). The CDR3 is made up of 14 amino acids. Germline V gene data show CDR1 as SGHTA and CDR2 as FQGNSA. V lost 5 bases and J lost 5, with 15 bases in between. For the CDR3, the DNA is TGTGCCAGCAGCCCATGGGGGGGGAGGTATGGCTACACCTTC. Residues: CASSPWGGRYGYTF.

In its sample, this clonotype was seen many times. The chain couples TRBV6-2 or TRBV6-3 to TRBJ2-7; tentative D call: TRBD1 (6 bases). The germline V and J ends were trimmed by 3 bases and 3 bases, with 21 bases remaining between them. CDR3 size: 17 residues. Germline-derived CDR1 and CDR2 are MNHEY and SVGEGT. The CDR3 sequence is CASSYPRTHPGDYEQYV. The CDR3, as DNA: TGTGCCAGCAGTTATCCCCGGACACACCCAGGGGACTACGAGCAGTACGTC.

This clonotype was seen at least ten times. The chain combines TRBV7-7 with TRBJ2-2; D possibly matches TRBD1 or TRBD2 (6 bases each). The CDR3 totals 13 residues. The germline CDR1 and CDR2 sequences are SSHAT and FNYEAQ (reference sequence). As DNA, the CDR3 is TGTGCTACCTCGCCAGGGGAGGCCGGGGAGCTGTTTTTT. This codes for CATSPGEAGELFF.

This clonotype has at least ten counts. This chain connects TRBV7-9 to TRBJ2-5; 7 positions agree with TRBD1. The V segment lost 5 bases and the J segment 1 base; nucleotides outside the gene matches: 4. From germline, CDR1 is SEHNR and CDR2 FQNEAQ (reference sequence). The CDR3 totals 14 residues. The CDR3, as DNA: TGTGCCAGCAGCCCCAAGGGGGCCCAAGAGACCCAGTACTTC. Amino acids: CASSPKGAQETQYF.